Listed here are 12 T cell receptor beta chains from one sample, sequenced in a study of control samples from healthy donors and cancer patients. The data were produced by immunoSEQ multiplex PCR, yet TCRdb's version contains in-frame clones alone and is incomplete. The profile shows over 80,000 clones, roughly 78% of them singletons. The material sequenced was blood. The receptors derive from a man between 60 and 70 years old in good health.

The genes are TRBV2 and TRBJ1-5, with no clear D. This CDR3 contains 14 residues. V was cut by 5 bases and J by 4 bases, with 12 bases left in between. CDR1 SNHLY and CDR2 FYNNEI come from the germline V gene. The CDR3 DNA reads as TGTGCCAGCAGTTTAGGACGGGGAAATCAGCCCCAGCATTTT. This codes for CASSLGRGNQPQHF.

The V call is TRBV2, the J call TRBJ2-3; D gene ambiguous. The CDR3 length is 11 residues. From germline, CDR1 is SNHLY and CDR2 FYNNEI. Trimming cost V 8 bases and J 4 bases, with 7 bases left between them. CDR3 nucleotides: TGTGCCAGCGCGGTTGCAGATACGCAGTATTTT. Translating it yields CASAVADTQYF. Variable domain in full (rest from reference TRBV2 and TRBJ2-3): EPEVTQTPSHQVTQMGQEVILRCVPISNHLYFYWYRQILGQKVEFLVSFYNNEISEKSEIFDDQFSVERPDGSNFTLKIRSTKLEDSAMYFCASAVADTQYFGPGTRLTVL.

The CDR3 DNA reads TGTGCCAGCACCACCCGGGGATGGAGCAATCAGCCCCAGCATTTT. It is translated as CASTTRGWSNQPQHF. The chain joins TRBV28 to TRBJ1-5; D ambiguous. This CDR3 region has 15 residues. The V end lost 7 bases, the J end lost 1 base, and 14 bases lay between the germline ends. Germline loops: CDR1 MDHEN, CDR2 SYDVKM.

V gene TRBV5-6 combines with J gene TRBJ2-3, with 12 positions matching TRBD2. The CDR3 contains 18 residues. V trimming: 5 bases; J trimming: 0 bases; junction bases outside the gene matches: 10. Germline V gene lookup returns CDR1 SGHDT and CDR2 YYEEEE. CDR3 nucleotide sequence: TGTGCCAGCAGTCTTGGCGCTAGCGGGGGGGCAAGCACAGATACGCAGTATTTT. Its translation: CASSLGASGGASTDTQYF.

The V gene is TRBV5-1, the J gene TRBJ1-2; 8 bases are a match to TRBD1. CDR1 is SGHRS and CDR2 is YFSETQ in the germline V gene. The CDR3 sequence is 12 residues long. Losses at the gene ends were 1 base for V and 8 bases for J; bases not matched to a gene: 1. CDR3: CASSLQGAGYTF. CDR3 DNA: TGCGCCAGCAGCTTGCAGGGGGCCGGCTACACCTTC.

The V gene is TRBV7-8, the J gene TRBJ2-7; weak D call: TRBD1 (5 bases). V was shortened by 1 base and J by 2 bases, with 6 bases between the two germline ends. CDR3 size: 13 residues. Germline CDR1 SGHVS, CDR2 FQNEAQ. CDR3 region: CASSLGTPYEQYF. The CDR3 DNA follows: TGTGCCAGCAGCTTAGGGACACCCTACGAGCAGTACTTC.

The chain uses TRBV5-1 and TRBJ2-7; D possibly uses TRBD1 or TRBD2 (5 bases each). Germline CDR1 and CDR2: SGHRS and YFSETQ. V lost 1 base, J lost 5 bases, and 7 bases lay in between. The CDR3 runs 12 residues. CDR3 DNA: TGCGCCAGCAGCTTGAGGGACGACGAGCAGTACTTC. This translates into CASSLRDDEQYF.

The rearrangement links TRBV12-5 to TRBJ2-7; the D is unclear. The CDR3 is 11 residues long. Germline V CDR1 and CDR2: LGHNT, FRNRAP. V lost 4 bases and J 6 bases, leaving 7 bases between the germline ends. For the CDR3, the DNA is TGTGCTAGTGGTTGGGGTATCGAGCAGTACTTC. This sequence encodes CASGWGIEQYF.

V usage is TRBV7-8 and J usage is TRBJ2-3; D is unresolved. CDR3 length: 15 amino acids. CDR1 is SGHVS, CDR2 FQNEAQ, per germline. V was shortened by 2 bases and J by 3 bases, with 12 bases between the two germline ends. CDR3 sequence (DNA): TGTGCCAGCAGCTTATATGGGATCTCAACAGATACGCAGTATTTT. It is translated as CASSLYGISTDTQYF.

The rearrangement joins TRBV14 to TRBJ2-1; D is unclear. The CDR3 loop spans 15 amino acids. V lost 4 bases to trimming and J lost 3 bases, with 13 bases between them. Germline values: CDR1 SGHDN, CDR2 FVKESK. CDR3 bases: TGTGCCAGCAGCCCCGCCACTCTAGTCTACAATGAGCAGTTCTTC. It encodes CASSPATLVYNEQFF.

This chain joins TRBV6-5 and TRBJ2-1, with 11 bases lining up with TRBD2. This CDR3 contains 15 residues. V shed 4 bases and J 6 bases; nucleotides not matched to a gene: 5. CDR1 is MNHEY and CDR2 is SVGAGI in the germline V gene. The CDR3 bases are TGTGCCAGCAGTTTTAGCGGGAGGGCCCGCAATGAGCAGTTCTTC. Its translation is CASSFSGRARNEQFF.

The chain is built from TRBV18 and TRBJ2-2, with a possible D match to TRBD1 (5 bases). The V end was cut by 4 bases, the J end by 3 bases, with 9 bases between. The CDR3 length is 14 residues. CDR1 and CDR2 from the germline V gene are KGHSH and LQKENI. CDR3 residues: CASSRTPHTGELFF. Written as DNA, the CDR3 is TGTGCCAGCTCACGGACACCACACACCGGGGAGCTGTTTTTT.